The source of this TCR beta chain is a study of control samples from healthy donors and cancer patients. Assay: immunoSEQ multiplex PCR; the TCRdb copy retains only in-frame clones and omits some. The data hold some 130,000 clones, with about 90% observed a single time. The CDR3 spans 14 residues. Germline V CDR1 and CDR2: LGHDT, YNNKEL (reference sequence). V shed 5 bases, J shed 2 bases, and the junction held 5 bases outside the gene matches. The chain links TRBV3-1 (or the pseudogene TRBV3-2) to TRBJ2-7, with 8 bases aligning to TRBD1. The clonotype was recovered from a woman aged 50 to 60 in good health. Sequenced input: blood. CDR3 residues: CASSSGTGTYEQYF. CDR3 in DNA: TGTGCCAGCAGCTCCGGGACAGGAACCTACGAGCAGTACTTC.